These T cell receptor beta chains were read from a single sample in a study of OX40 agonist ivuxolimab in advanced cancers. Assay used: immunoSEQ multiplex PCR; TCRdb lists only in-frame clones, some missing. The sample holds about 78,000 clones; roughly 83% are singletons and the top ten take around 2.1%. This specimen consisted of CD4+ or CD8+ T cells sorted from blood, obtained in a trial of the OX40 agonist ivuxolimab. The receptor set was obtained from an adult with an advanced solid tumor such as melanoma, head and neck, liver or kidney cancer. Both conserved end residues are part of each CDR3. A D gene is named only where the DNA matches it firmly. Size values are once, few and many counts, or a class for expanded clones, and some rows have none.

>TRBJ1-5|.|TRBV6-6|once
TGTGCCAGCAGCCCCCGGGGGGGCGCGGGATATCAGCCCCAGCATTTT
CASSPRGGAGYQPQHF
>TRBJ2-7|.|TRBV11-2|.
TGTGCCAGCAGCTTAGATATCGGCACGCTAGGTGGGCAGTACTTC
CASSLDIGTLGGQYF
>TRBJ2-2|.|TRBV5-5|.
TGTGCCAGCAGCCAGCGTCCGGGGGAGCTGTTTTTT
CASSQRPGELFF
>TRBJ2-1|TRBD2|TRBV9|.
TGTGCCAGCAGCGTAGTGACTAGCGGGGGGCCTAATGAGCAGTTCTTC
CASSVVTSGGPNEQFF
>TRBJ1-1|.|TRBV19|.
TGTGCCAGTACACCACAGGGCATGAACACTGAAGCTTTCTTT
CASTPQGMNTEAFF
>TRBJ2-3|TRBD2|TRBV7-8|.
TGTGCCAGCAGCCCGGGGGGTCCAGATACGCAGTATTTT
CASSPGGPDTQYF
>TRBJ1-3|.|TRBV5-1|.
TGCGCCAGCAGCACCTACTCTGGAAACACCATATATTTT
CASSTYSGNTIYF
>TRBJ1-3|.|TRBV16|.
TGTGCCAGCAGCCAAGGGATGGTCCAGTCTGGAAACACCATATATTTT
CASSQGMVQSGNTIYF
>TRBJ1-1|TRBD1|TRBV5-4|.
TGTGCCAGCAGCTTGGCGGACAGGGGGCGCACTGAAGCTTTCTTT
CASSLADRGRTEAFF
>TRBJ2-2|.|TRBV10-1|.
TGCGCCAGCAGTGTGGGATCTCCCACCGGGGAGCTGTTTTTT
CASSVGSPTGELFF
>TRBJ2-6|TRBD1|TRBV7-3|.
TGTGCCAGCAGCGGGGACAGCTCTGGGGCCAACGTCCTGACTTTC
CASSGDSSGANVLTF
>TRBJ1-2|.|TRBV6-7|.
TGTGCCAGCAGTAAAGGTCCCTATGGCTACACCTTC
CASSKGPYGYTF
>TRBJ1-3|TRBD1|TRBV7-9|.
TGTGCCAGCAAGCCCCTGGGACAGCTGTCTGGAAACACCATATATTTT
CASKPLGQLSGNTIYF
>TRBJ1-5|.|TRBV6-8|.
TGTGCCAGCATTACCGAATCACCCACGGGGAGGGTTTTGAGCAATCAGCCCCAGCATTTT
CASITESPTGRVLSNQPQHF
>TRBJ2-5|.|TRBV5-1|once
TGCGCCAGCAGCTTGGAGGCAGGGCAAGAGACCCAGTACTTC
CASSLEAGQETQYF
>TRBJ2-7|.|TRBV5-4|once
TGTGCCAGCAGCTTGACCTCTAGCTCCTACGAGCAGTACTTC
CASSLTSSSYEQYF
>TRBJ2-5|.|TRBV7-2|.
TGTGCCAGCAGCACGGGACAAGCTGAGACCCAGTACTTC
CASSTGQAETQYF
>TRBJ1-6|TRBD1|TRBV5-5|.
TGTGCCAGCAGCTTGAAGGGACAGGGGCCTTCACCCCTCCACTTT
CASSLKGQGPSPLHF
>TRBJ2-5|.|TRBV7-2|.
TGTGCCAGCAGCTTAGCCCCCGCGCCTAGCCAAGAGACCCAGTACTTC
CASSLAPAPSQETQYF